This T cell receptor beta chain was identified during a study of shared clonotypes between healthy human individuals (dated by TCRdb to 2018 to 2020). Describing the broader study: The cohort comprised a couple of women and a few men aged 18 to 49 years. Per donor, leukapheresis produced somewhere between about 0.94 and 9 billion PBMCs. Libraries were prepared and TCR repertoires were sequenced by different laboratories using diverse techniques, in order to increase sequencing depth and limit assay-specific biases. Blood TCR repertoires of about 5 healthy adults were deeply sequenced to estimate repertoire size and the extent of clonotype sharing between individuals. For each donor, CD4 naive and CD4 memory were each given three plates, CD8 naive was given two plates, and CD8 memory was given one plate.

A remark on this clone: Its antigen target is currently unknown. The sample holds no much larger clone one base away, and base qualities are not on file.

Using the deep immunoSEQ assay, multiplex PCR amplified TCR CDR3 regions from genomic DNA. For each cell subset, the extracted genomic DNA was distributed evenly across all wells of several immunoSEQ 96-well plates, and each plate served as one replicate. For sorted subsets, around 200 ng genomic DNA, equal to 25,000 to 35,000 T cell genomes, was loaded into each replicate PCR. Purified libraries were measured with a Qubit 3.0 fluorometer, size-checked on a Bioanalyzer 2100, and measured again with the KAPA Library Quantification kit. A separate single-read 150-cycle Illumina NextSeq 550 flow cell was used to sequence each immunoSEQ 96-well plate. Processing in the source paper ran as follows. Because the immunoSEQ output included only junctional sequences and no quality scores, the filtering could not be the same as the filtering used for full-length reads. To assign V/J genes and CDR3, sequences were annotated using PyIR, a Python wrapper for IgBLAST v1.9, with IMGT germline references. Any read was removed if the V/J assignment was weak (E-value above 1e-6), the CDR3 was missing, or the read contained stop codons, out-of-frame junctions, or ambiguous translated residues. V3J clonotypes were defined as sequences sharing an identical inferred V gene, J gene, and CDR3 amino acid sequence. Percentage overlap between repertoires was calculated by dividing the number of shared unique clonotypes by the size of the smaller repertoire. Three approaches were used to assess repertoire richness: RTK rarefaction, the Chao1 estimator, and Recon v2.1 estimates of unobserved clonotypes. Generation probabilities for all TCRbeta clonotypes obtained by the gDNA method from a handful of donors were computed using OLGA. TCRdb's version of the immuneACCESS table is confined to in-frame rearrangements and falls short of the full clone set. An unresolved V gene accounts for under half of the shortfall where checked; the remainder is of unknown origin. Clone size and V and J calls were adopted from that table, with D and trimming inferred from the DNA. This sample gives roughly 1,500,000 clones in total; less than 99% of them show up just once. Approximately 0.4% of the sample lies in the top ten.

Healthy HIV-negative adults with no recently reported acute infections or vaccinations were included as donors. Only Caucasian adults living in Nashville, Tennessee, USA were represented among the donors. Magnetic negative selection was used to enrich CD4+ T cells, after which naive cells were positively selected on CD45RA and the negative fraction became the memory subset. Blood was collected by leukapheresis, and PBMCs were isolated by Ficoll-Histopaque density gradient centrifugation and then cryopreserved in liquid nitrogen vapor phase. Analytical flow cytometry was used to check the purity and quantity of every magnetically sorted T cell population. From each sorted fraction, genomic DNA was isolated and quantified by UV absorbance on a Nanodrop 2000c. Overall study outcomes, separate from this receptor: Pairwise subsampling indicated that sequencing depth was expected to affect the degree of clonotype sharing among donors. About 5% of naive CD4, around 3.5% of naive CD8, roughly 2.5% of memory CD4, and around 0.42% of memory CD8 clonotypes were shared across a few donors. Larger estimated clonotype richness was generally found for naive subsets than for memory subsets. Sampling was limited to blood, and TCR repertoires in tissue likely differ from TCR repertoires in blood. The genetic and exposure-history diversity represented was limited by the small number of donors. Compared with non-shared clonotypes, the clonotypes found in all four sorted-subset donors had higher generation probabilities. Rarefaction of sorted-subset datasets indicated incomplete sequencing despite the large sequencing depth.

For CDR1 and CDR2, the germline V gene lists MNHEY and SVGAGI. The CDR3 goes from the cysteine to the phenylalanine over 12 residues. Only the CDR3 DNA stays, 36 bases, in frame from base 1. Deletion took 6 bases off V and 10 bases off J, with a span of 13 bases between the germline ends. This clonotype was sampled from a man aged 25-45 years in good health. Sequencing was carried out using naive CD4+ T cells sorted from blood. Taken with the paper, the label for cell subset or site translates to: CD45RA+ positively selected. This receptor chain uses TRBV6-5 and TRBJ2-1; a tentative D call is TRBD2 (5 bases match). The sequence in DNA is TGTGCCAGCAGGAACGAGGGAACCGAGCAGTTCTTC. Its translation is CASRNEGTEQFF.